This T cell receptor beta chain was observed in a study of identifying expanded T cells in peripheral blood. Overall study findings and caveats: Differentially abundant clones: about 1.2 between replicates, 16.4 at two to three weeks, around 20 at four.

V lost 5 bases and J 4 bases, leaving 14 bases between the germline ends. From germline, CDR1 is SGHTA and CDR2 FQGNSA. The length of the CDR3 is 14 residues. This clone was counted only a few times. Antigen: not known. Clones were sequenced by immunoSEQ multiplex PCR, and TCRdb holds only the in-frame ones, with some missing. The repertoire holds about 52,000 clones, 82% seen once, with approximately 15% in the top ten. The chain couples TRBV7-2 to TRBJ1-1, with D possibly TRBD1 on 6 matching bases. The sequence came from a person aged 18 to 75 in good health. The sequenced material came from blood. The CDR3 region is CASSPPGAGTEAFF. CDR3 in DNA: TGTGCCAGCAGCCCCCCGGGGGCCGGCACTGAAGCTTTCTTT.